These 13 T cell receptor beta chains came from one sample sequenced in a study of blood T cell repertoires in COVID-19. The assay was immunoSEQ multiplex PCR, and TCRdb's table has in-frame clones only and misses some. Of tens of thousands of clones listed, just over 85% are singletons. The sequenced sample was peripheral blood. The receptor source for this set is a man between 65 and 85 years old with acute or convalescent COVID-19.

The chain uses TRBV5-1 and TRBJ2-1, with 10 bases that match TRBD2. CDR3 length: 14 amino acids. The germline V gene has CDR1 SGHRS and CDR2 YFSETQ. Trimming cost V 4 bases and J 7 bases; bases outside gene matches: 5. The DNA for the CDR3 is TGCGCCAGCAGCCCCCAGACTAGCGGGAATGAGCAGTTCTTC. It yields the protein CASSPQTSGNEQFF.

This sequence joins TRBV6-5 and TRBJ1-1, with D unresolved. V gave up 2 bases and J gave up 0 bases, with 7 bases separating them. Germline V gives CDR1 MNHEY, CDR2 SVGAGI. The CDR3 extends over 14 amino acids. CDR3 in amino acids: CASSYTEMNTEAFF. The CDR3 nucleotides are TGTGCCAGCAGTTACACAGAGATGAACACTGAAGCTTTCTTT.

V gene TRBV4-1 combines with J gene TRBJ2-7, with TRBD1 identical over 10 bases. Germline CDR1 MGHRA, CDR2 YSYEKL. The CDR3 is 16 residues long. V lost 2 bases, J lost 1 base, and 5 bases stayed unmatched. CDR3 loop: CASSQPGQGKSYEQYF. In DNA, the CDR3 is TGCGCCAGCAGCCAACCGGGACAGGGGAAGTCCTACGAGCAGTACTTC.

This clone was detected only once. The J gene is TRBJ1-2, the V gene TRBV19; D unclear. The V gene lost 4 bases and the J gene lost 7 bases, with 16 bases spanning the gap. This CDR3 has 14 residues. CDR1 is LNHDA and CDR2 is SQIVND in the germline V gene (reference sequence). Here the CDR3 DNA reads TGTGCCAGTAGTAGCCGTGAGGAGGAGAGTGGCTACACCTTC. The encoded protein is CASSSREEESGYTF.

The genes are TRBV7-9 and TRBJ1-4; maybe TRBD1 (5 bases). The CDR3 extends over 16 amino acids. The germline V gene has CDR1 SEHNR and CDR2 FQNEAQ (reference sequence). V lost 5 bases to trimming and J lost 8 bases, with 21 bases between them. The CDR3 DNA sequence: TGTGCCAGCAGCCCGCGGGGGGGGACGGCTTGGGAAAAACTGTTTTTT. Protein product: CASSPRGGTAWEKLFF.

The chain joins TRBV27 to TRBJ2-1, with D tentatively TRBD1 (5 bases). Germline V CDR1 and CDR2: MNHEY, SMNVEV (reference sequence). Trimming took off 8 bases at V and 0 bases at J, with 11 bases between the two ends. This CDR3 is 14 amino acids long. In DNA, the CDR3 is TGTGCCAGCGGGGAAGACAGCTCCTACAATGAGCAGTTCTTC. Translation: CASGEDSSYNEQFF.

This clone was recorded only once. The chain has TRBV7-2 and TRBJ1-1; no clear D gene. The CDR3 loop spans 14 amino acids. CDR1 is SGHTA, CDR2 FQGNSA, per germline. Trimming shortened V by 2 bases and J by 0 bases, and 7 bases separated the two germline ends. The CDR3 region has the DNA TGTGCCAGCAGCTTATTCGCGATGAACACTGAAGCTTTCTTT. Translated, it gives CASSLFAMNTEAFF.

This chain joins TRBV3-1 (or the pseudogene TRBV3-2) and TRBJ2-7; TRBD1 agrees at 8 bases. Germline CDR1 reads LGHDT; CDR2 reads YNNKEL (reference sequence). V shed 1 base, J shed 9 bases, and the junction held 2 bases outside the gene matches. This CDR3 has 12 amino acids. Written as DNA, the CDR3 is TGTGCCAGCAGCCAAGGAGGGACAGGGCAGTACTTC. It yields the protein CASSQGGTGQYF.

The genes are TRBV7-9 and TRBJ2-1; TRBD1 matches 8 bases. Germline trimming cut 4 bases from V and 0 bases from J; bases unmatched to any gene: 2. Germline V gene lookup returns CDR1 SEHNR and CDR2 FQNEAQ (reference sequence). The CDR3 has 15 residues. The CDR3 DNA reads TGTGCCAGCAGCTGGGGGACAGGCTCCTACAATGAGCAGTTCTTC. Translating it yields CASSWGTGSYNEQFF.

The chain joins TRBV4-3 to TRBJ1-5; TRBD1 is a possible D gene (5 bases). Per germline, CDR1 LGHNA and CDR2 YSLEER. With 0 bases removed from V and 6 bases from J, the gap between germline ends came to 12 bases. This CDR3 is 15 amino acids long. The CDR3 DNA is TGCGCCAGCAGCCAAGAGTGGGGGGGTCGTCAGCCCCAGCATTTT. It specifies CASSQEWGGRQPQHF.

The chain employs TRBV7-6 and TRBJ2-5; TRBD1 aligns across 8 bases. Unmatched junction bases numbered 11, after V lost 5 bases and J lost 6 bases. The CDR3 runs to 15 residues. Germline V gives CDR1 SGHVS, CDR2 FNYEAQ. The CDR3 coding sequence is TGTGCCAGCAGCCGTCCAGGGGGCGGGATGAAGACCCAGTACTTC. Protein sequence: CASSRPGGGMKTQYF.

Judged by abundance, this clone is medium-sized. V usage is TRBV4-1 and J usage is TRBJ2-7; 8 nucleotides line up with TRBD2. This CDR3 contains 18 residues. V shed 2 bases and J 1 base; nucleotides not matched to a gene: 13. Looked up from germline, CDR1 is MGHRA and CDR2 is YSYEKL. For the CDR3, the DNA is TGCGCCAGCAGCCAATGGCTCGGGGCGGGAGGAAATTCCTACGAGCAGTACTTC. This translates into CASSQWLGAGGNSYEQYF.

The chain combines TRBV29-1 with TRBJ2-7; 7 bases align to TRBD2. CDR1 and CDR2 from the germline V gene are SQVTM and ANQGSEA. This CDR3 comprises 12 residues. V lost 1 base and J lost 6; bases outside the gene matches: 3. Here the CDR3 reads CSVEGLAREQYF. The CDR3 DNA sequence: TGCAGCGTTGAAGGACTAGCTCGCGAGCAGTACTTC.